The clone carrying this TCR beta chain came up a few times. As yet, its antigen is unknown. This specimen belongs to a study of T cell repertoires in cytomegalovirus infection. Study background: The public TCR beta signatures pointed to both CMV infection and matching HLA type. Study outcomes and limitations: CMV carriers having the relevant HLA were flagged by cumulative public TCR beta family frequency. Dominating the ex vivo response were TCR beta clonotypes that were CMV-specific and HLA-C-restricted.

This CDR3 contains 15 residues. The ends were cut back, 0 bases at V and 7 bases at J, with 15 bases in the middle. CDR1 LGHDT and CDR2 YNNKEL come from the germline V gene (reference sequence). MiXCR, applied by TCRdb to the reads, yields one record per CDR3 protein. Of hundreds of thousands of distinct CDR3 sequences listed, 10% to 12% are singletons. The sequence derives from a human donor in good health (CMV status not recorded). Some clones in this sample may be carry-over from other donors' samples. Sequences were obtained from PBMCs. The V call is TRBV3-1, the J call TRBJ1-1; the D gene is possibly TRBD1 (6 bases). This CDR3 is CASSQDLRGADEAFF. The CDR3 bases are TGTGCCAGCAGCCAAGATCTTAGGGGGGCCGATGAAGCTTTCTTT. The full variable domain, in which reference TRBV3-1 and TRBJ1-1 provide the parts outside the CDR3, is DTAVSQTPKYLVTQMGNDKSIKCEQNLGHDTMYWYKQDSKKFLKIMFSYNNKELIINETVPNRFSPKSPDKAHLNLHINSLELGDSAVYFCASSQDLRGADEAFFGQGTRLTVV.